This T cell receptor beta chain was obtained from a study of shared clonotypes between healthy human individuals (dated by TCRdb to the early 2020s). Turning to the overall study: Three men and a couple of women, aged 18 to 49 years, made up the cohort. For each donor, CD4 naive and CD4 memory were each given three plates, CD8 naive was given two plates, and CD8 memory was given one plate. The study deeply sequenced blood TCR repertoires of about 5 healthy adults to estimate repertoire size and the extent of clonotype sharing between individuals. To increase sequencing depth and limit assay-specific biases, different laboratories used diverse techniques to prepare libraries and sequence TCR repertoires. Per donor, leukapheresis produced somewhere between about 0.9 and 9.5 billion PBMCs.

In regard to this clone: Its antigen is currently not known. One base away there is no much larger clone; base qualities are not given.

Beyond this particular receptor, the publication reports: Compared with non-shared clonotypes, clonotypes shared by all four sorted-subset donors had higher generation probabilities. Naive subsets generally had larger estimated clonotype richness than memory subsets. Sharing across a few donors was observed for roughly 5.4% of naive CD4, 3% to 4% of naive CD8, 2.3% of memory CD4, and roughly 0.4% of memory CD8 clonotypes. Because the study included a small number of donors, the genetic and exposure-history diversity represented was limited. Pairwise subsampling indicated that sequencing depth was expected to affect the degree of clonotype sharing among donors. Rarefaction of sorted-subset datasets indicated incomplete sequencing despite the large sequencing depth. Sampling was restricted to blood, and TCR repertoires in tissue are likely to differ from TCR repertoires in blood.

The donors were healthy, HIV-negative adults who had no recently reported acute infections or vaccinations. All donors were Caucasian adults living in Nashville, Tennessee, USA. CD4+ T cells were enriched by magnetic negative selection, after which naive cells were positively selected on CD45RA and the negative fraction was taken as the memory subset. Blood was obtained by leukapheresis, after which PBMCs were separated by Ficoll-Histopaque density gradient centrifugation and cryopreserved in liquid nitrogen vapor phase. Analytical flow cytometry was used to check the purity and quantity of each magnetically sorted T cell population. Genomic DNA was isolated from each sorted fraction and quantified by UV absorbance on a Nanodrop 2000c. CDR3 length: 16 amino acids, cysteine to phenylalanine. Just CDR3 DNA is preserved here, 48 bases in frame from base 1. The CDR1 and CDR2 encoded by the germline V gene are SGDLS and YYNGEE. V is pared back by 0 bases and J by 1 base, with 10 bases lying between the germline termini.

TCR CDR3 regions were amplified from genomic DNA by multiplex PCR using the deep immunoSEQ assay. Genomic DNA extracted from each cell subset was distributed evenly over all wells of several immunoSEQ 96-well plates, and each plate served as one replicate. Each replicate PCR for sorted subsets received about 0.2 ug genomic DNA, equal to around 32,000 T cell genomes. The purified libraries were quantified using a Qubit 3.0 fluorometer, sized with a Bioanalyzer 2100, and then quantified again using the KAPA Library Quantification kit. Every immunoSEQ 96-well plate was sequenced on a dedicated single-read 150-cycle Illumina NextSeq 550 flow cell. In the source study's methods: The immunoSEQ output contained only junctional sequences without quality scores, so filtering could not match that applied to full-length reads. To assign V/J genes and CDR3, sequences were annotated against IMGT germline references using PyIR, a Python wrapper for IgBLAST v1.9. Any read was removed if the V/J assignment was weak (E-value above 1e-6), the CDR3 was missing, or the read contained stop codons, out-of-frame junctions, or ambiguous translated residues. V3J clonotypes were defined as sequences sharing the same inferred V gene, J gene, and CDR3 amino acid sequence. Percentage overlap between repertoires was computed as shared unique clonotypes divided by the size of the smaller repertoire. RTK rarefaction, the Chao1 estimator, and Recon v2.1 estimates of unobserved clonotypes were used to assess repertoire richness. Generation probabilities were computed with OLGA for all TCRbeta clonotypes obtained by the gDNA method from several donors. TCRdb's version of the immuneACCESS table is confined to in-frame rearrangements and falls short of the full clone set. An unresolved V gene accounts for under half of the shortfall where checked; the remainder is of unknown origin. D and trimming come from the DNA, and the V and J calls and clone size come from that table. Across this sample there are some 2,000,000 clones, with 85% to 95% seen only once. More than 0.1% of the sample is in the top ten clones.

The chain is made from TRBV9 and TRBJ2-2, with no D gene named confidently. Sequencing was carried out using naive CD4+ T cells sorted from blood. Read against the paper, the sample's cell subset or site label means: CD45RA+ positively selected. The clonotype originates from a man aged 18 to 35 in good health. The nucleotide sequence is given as TGTGCCAGCAGCGTAGTGGTTAGGGAGAACACCGGGGAGCTGTTTTTT. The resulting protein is CASSVVVRENTGELFF.